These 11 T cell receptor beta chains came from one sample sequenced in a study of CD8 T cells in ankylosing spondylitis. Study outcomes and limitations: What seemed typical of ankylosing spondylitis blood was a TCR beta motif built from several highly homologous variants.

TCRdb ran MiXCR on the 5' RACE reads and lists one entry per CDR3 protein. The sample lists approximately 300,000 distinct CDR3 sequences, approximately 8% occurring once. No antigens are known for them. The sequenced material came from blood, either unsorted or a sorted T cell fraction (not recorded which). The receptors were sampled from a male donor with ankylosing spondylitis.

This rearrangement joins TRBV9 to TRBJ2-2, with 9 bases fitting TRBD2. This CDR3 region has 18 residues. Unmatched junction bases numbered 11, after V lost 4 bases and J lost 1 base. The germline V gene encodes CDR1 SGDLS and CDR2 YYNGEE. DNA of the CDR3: TGTGCCAGCAGCTTCCGGCCCCTAGCGGGGATGAACACCGGGGAGCTGTTTTTT. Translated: CASSFRPLAGMNTGELFF. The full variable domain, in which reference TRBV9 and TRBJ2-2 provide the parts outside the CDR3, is DSGVTQTPKHLITATGQRVTLRCSPRSGDLSVYWYQQSLDQGLQFLIQYYNGEERAKGNILERFSAQQFPDLHSELNLSSLELGDSALYFCASSFRPLAGMNTGELFFGEGSRLTVL.

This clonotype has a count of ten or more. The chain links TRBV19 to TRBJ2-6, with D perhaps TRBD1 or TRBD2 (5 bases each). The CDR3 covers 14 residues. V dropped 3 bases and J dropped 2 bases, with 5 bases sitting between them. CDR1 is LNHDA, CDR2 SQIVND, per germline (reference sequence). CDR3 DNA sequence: TGTGCCAGTAGTATGGGGGCTGGGGCCAACGTCCTGACTTTC. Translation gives CASSMGAGANVLTF.

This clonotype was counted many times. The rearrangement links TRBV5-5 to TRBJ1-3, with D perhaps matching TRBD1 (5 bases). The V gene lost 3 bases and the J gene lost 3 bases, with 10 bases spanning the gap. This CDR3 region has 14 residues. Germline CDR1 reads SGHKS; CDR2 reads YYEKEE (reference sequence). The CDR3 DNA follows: TGTGCCAGCAGCTCCGGGGCTTATGGAAACACCATATATTTT. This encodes CASSSGAYGNTIYF.

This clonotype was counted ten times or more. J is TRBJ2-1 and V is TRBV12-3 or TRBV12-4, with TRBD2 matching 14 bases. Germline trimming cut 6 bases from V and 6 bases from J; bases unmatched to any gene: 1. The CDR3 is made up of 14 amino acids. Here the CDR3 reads CASRGLAGVNEQFF. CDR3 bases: TGTGCCAGCAGGGGACTAGCGGGAGTCAATGAGCAGTTCTTC.

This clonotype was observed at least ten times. Here the CDR3 reads CASSRLDLQPQHF. The CDR3 region has the DNA TGTGCCAGCAGCCGGCTGGACTTGCAGCCCCAGCATTTT. The V gene is TRBV5-5, the J gene TRBJ1-5; D uncertain. Germline assignment: CDR1 SGHKS and CDR2 YYEKEE (reference sequence). V gave up 4 bases and J gave up 7 bases, with 12 bases separating them. The CDR3 totals 13 residues.

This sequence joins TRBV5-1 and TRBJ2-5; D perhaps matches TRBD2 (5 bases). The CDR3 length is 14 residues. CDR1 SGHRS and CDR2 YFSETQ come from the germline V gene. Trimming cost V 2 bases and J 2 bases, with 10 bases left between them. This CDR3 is CASSFYRGQETQYF. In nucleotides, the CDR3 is TGCGCCAGCAGCTTTTACCGGGGACAAGAGACCCAGTACTTC.

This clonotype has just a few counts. For the CDR3, the DNA is TGTGCCAGCAGCTTAGATATTACGGGAGGCCCTCCAGATACGCAGTATTTT. Amino acids: CASSLDITGGPPDTQYF. V usage is TRBV7-9 and J usage is TRBJ2-3; 7 bases match TRBD2. The ends lost 1 base at V and 4 bases at J; junction bases unmatched: 11. CDR3 size: 17 residues. Germline CDR1 and CDR2: SEHNR and FQNEAQ (reference sequence).

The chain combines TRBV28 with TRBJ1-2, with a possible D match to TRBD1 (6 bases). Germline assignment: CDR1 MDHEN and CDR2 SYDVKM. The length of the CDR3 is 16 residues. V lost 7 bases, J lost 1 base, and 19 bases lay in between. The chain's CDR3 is CASNPLWARGNYGYTF. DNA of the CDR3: TGTGCCAGCAATCCTCTATGGGCCAGGGGTAACTATGGCTACACCTTC.

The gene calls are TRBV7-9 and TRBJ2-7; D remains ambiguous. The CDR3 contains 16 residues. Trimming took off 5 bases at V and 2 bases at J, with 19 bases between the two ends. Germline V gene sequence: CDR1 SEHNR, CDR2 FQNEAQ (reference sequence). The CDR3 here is CASSPPPPFPPYEQYF. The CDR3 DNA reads TGTGCCAGCAGCCCCCCTCCCCCATTTCCCCCCTACGAGCAGTACTTC.

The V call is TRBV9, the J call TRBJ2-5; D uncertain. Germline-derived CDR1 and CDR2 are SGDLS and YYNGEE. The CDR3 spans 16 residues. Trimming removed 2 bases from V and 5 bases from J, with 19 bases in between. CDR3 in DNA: TGTGCCAGCAGCGTCGATCCCCGATTGGGTTCCGAGACCCAGTACTTC. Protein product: CASSVDPRLGSETQYF.

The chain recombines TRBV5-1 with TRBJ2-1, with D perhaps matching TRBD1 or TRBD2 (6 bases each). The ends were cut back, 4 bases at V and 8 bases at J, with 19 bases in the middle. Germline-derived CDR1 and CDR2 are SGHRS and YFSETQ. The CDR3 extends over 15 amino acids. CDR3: CASSQQGGTLDEQFF. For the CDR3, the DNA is TGCGCCAGCAGCCAACAGGGAGGAACGTTGGATGAGCAGTTCTTC.